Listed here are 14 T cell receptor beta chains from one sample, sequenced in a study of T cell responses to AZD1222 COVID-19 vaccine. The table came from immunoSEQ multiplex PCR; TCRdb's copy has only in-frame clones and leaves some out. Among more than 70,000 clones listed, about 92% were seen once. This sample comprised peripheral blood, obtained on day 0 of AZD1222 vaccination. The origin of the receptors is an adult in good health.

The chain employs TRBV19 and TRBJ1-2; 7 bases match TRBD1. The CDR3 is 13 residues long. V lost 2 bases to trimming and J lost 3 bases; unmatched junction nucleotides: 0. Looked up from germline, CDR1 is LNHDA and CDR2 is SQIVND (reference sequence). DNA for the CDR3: TGTGCCAGTAGTATACAGGGGGACTATGGCTACACCTTC. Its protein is CASSIQGDYGYTF.

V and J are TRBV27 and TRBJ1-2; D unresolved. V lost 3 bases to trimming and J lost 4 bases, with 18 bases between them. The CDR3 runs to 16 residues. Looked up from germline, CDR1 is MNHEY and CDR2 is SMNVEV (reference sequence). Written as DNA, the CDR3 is TGTGCCAGCAGTTTGAAAGGGAGCCCCTCTGTCTATGGCTACACCTTC. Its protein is CASSLKGSPSVYGYTF.

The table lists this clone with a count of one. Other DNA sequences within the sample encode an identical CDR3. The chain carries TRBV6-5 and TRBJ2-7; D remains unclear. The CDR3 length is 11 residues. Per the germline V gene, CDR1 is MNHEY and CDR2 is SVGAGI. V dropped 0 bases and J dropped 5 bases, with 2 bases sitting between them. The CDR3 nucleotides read TGTGCCAGCAGTTACTCAGACGAGCAGTACTTC. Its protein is CASSYSDEQYF.

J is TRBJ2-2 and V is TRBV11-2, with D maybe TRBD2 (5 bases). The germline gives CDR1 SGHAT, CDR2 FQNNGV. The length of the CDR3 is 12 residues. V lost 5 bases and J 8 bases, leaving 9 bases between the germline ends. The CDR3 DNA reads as TGTGCCAGCAGCCTAAGAGGGGGGGAGCTGTTTTTT. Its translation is CASSLRGGELFF.

The CDR3 nucleotides are TGTGCCAGCAGCCCTTCGGGGGAGGCCGGGGAGCTGTTTTTT. It specifies CASSPSGEAGELFF. V gene TRBV6-2 or TRBV6-3 combines with J gene TRBJ2-2; possible D gene TRBD2, 6 bases. V dropped 6 bases and J dropped 6 bases, with 14 bases sitting between them. Germline CDR1 and CDR2: MNHEY and SVGEGT. The CDR3 extends over 14 amino acids.

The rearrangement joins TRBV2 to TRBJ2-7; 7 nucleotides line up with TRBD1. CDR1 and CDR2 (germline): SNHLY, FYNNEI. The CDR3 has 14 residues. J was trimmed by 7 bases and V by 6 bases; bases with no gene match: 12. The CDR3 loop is CASRPGQNWGEQYF. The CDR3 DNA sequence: TGTGCCAGCAGACCGGGACAGAATTGGGGGGAGCAGTACTTC. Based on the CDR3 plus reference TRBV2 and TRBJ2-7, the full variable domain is EPEVTQTPSHQVTQMGQEVILRCVPISNHLYFYWYRQILGQKVEFLVSFYNNEISEKSEIFDDQFSVERPDGSNFTLKIRSTKLEDSAMYFCASRPGQNWGEQYFGPGTRLTVT.

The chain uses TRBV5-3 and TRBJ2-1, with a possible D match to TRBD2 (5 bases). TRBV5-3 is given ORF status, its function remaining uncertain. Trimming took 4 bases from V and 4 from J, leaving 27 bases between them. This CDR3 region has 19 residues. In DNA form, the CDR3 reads TGTGCCAGAAGCCCCGAGCGATTCGGGATCTCCTGGGCTTACAATGAGCAGTTCTTC. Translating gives CARSPERFGISWAYNEQFF.

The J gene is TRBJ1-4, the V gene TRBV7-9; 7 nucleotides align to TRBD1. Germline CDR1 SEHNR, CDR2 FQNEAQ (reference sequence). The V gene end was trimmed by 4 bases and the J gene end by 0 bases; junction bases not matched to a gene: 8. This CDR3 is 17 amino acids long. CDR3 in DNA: TGTGCCAGCAGCTCTCCCGGGACAGCTGCAACTAATGAAAAACTGTTTTTT. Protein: CASSSPGTAATNEKLFF.

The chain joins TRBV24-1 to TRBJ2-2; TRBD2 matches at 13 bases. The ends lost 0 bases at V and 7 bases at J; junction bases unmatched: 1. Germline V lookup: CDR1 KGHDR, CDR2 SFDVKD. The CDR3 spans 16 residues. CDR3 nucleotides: TGTGCCACCAGTGATTTGCGACTAGCGGGAGGCGGGGAGCTGTTTTTT. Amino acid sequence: CATSDLRLAGGGELFF.

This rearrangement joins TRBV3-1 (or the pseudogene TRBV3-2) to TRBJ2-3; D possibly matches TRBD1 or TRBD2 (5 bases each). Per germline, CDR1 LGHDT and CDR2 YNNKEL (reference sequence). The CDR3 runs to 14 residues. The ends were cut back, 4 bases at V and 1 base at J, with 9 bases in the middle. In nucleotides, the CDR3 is TGTGCCAGCAGCCCCCGGGGACGCACAGATACGCAGTATTTT. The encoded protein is CASSPRGRTDTQYF.

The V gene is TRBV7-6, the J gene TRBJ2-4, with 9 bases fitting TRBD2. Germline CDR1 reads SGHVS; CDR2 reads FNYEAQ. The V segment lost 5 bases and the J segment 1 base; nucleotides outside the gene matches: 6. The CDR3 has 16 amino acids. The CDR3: CASSRGGGAAKNIQYF. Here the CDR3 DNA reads TGTGCCAGCAGCAGAGGCGGGGGGGCGGCCAAAAACATTCAGTACTTC. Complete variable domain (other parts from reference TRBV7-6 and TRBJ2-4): GAGVSQSPRYKVTKRGQDVALRCDPISGHVSLYWYRQALGQGPEFLTYFNYEAQQDKSGLPNDRFSAERPEGSISTLTIQRTEQRDSAMYRCASSRGGGAAKNIQYFGAGTRLSVL.

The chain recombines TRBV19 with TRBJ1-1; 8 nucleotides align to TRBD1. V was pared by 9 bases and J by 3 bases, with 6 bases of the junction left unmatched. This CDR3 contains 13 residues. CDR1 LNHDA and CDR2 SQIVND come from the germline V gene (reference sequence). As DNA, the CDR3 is TGTGCCAGCGGACAGGGTAAGGACACTGAAGCTTTCTTT. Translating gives CASGQGKDTEAFF.

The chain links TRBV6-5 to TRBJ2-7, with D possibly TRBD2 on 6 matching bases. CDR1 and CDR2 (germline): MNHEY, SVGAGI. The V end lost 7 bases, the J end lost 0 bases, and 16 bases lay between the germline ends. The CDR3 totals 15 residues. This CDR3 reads CASTRSGGGSYEQYF. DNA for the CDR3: TGTGCCAGCACCCGCTCCGGGGGAGGCTCCTACGAGCAGTACTTC.

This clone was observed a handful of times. CDR3 bases: TGTGCCAGCAGCTTACGGCTAGACTACGAGCAGTACTTC. Its protein product is CASSLRLDYEQYF. The chain uses TRBV7-8 and TRBJ2-7; D gene unclear. The V end lost 2 bases, the J end lost 3 bases, and 8 bases lay between the germline ends. From germline, CDR1 is SGHVS and CDR2 FQNEAQ. This CDR3 contains 13 residues.